The sequence of this T cell receptor beta chain was determined in a study of CD8+CD57+ T cells in acquired aplastic anemia. Study as a whole: Sorted CD4+ and CD8+ cells yielded DNA averaging approximately 3.4 ug. Study results and caveats: Between the patient and control groups, CD8+ Simpson's diversity did not differ significantly.

As to this clonotype: Its antigen is still unknown.

Sequencing involved patients with CD8+CD57+ cell expansion previously shown by flow cytometry. The V and J ends lost 8 bases and 0 bases respectively, with 23 bases between them. The CDR3 length is 16 residues. The germline V gene encodes CDR1 SQVTM and CDR2 ANQGSEA. Profiling that covered TCR beta VDJ and CDR3 relied on genomic DNA as its template. TCRdb fed the reads into MiXCR, producing one record per CDR3 protein. The data show about 190,000 distinct CDR3 sequences, around 45% seen once. The chain links TRBV29-1 to TRBJ2-7; D call uncertain. The TCR comes from a human donor with aplastic anemia. The specimen sequenced was sorted CD4+, CD8+, or CD8+CD57+ T cells (not recorded which) from PBMCs. The CDR3, as DNA: TGCAGCCCCAGCAGTGTAGTCAGCGCGAACTCCTACGAGCAGTACTTC. The encoded protein is CSPSSVVSANSYEQYF.